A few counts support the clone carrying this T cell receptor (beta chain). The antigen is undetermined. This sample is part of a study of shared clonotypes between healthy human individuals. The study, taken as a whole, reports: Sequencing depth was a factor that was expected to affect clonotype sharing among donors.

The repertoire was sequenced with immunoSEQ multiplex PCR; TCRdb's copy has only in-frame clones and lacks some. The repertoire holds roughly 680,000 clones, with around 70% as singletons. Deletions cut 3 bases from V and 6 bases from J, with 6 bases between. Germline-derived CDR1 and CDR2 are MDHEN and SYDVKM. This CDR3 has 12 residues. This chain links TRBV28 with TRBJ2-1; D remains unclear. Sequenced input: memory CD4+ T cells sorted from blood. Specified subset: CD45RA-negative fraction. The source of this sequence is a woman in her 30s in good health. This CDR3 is CASSFWSNEQFF. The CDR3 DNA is TGTGCCAGCAGTTTTTGGAGCAATGAGCAGTTCTTC.